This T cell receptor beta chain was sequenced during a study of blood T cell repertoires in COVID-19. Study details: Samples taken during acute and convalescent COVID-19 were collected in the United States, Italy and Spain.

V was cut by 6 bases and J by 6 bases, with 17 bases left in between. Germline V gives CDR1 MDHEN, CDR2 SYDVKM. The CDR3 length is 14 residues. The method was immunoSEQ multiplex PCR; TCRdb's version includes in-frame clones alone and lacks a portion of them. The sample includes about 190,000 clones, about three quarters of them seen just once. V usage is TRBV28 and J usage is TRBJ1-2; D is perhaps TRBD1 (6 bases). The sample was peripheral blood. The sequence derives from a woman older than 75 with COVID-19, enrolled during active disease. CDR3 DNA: TGTGCCAGCAGCCAGACAGGATCTGCGAATGGCTACACCTTC. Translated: CASSQTGSANGYTF.